What follows is one T cell receptor beta chain and its context. In germline, CDR1 is LGHNA, CDR2 YNFKEQ. Between the trimmed V and J ends, which lost 2 bases and 5 bases, there was a span of 9 bases. The CDR3 sequence is 13 residues long. This sample is drawn from a study of blood T cell repertoires in COVID-19. About the research overall: There were acute and convalescent COVID-19 samples, and they came from the United States, Italy and Spain. T cells, B-cell-depleted T cells, or PBMCs supplied cDNA or gDNA.

Methods used by the authors: The assay estimated nucleated cells by amplifying reference gene primers. TCRdb's table, derived via immunoSEQ multiplex PCR, lists solely in-frame clones and lacks some. The V and J calls and clone size come from that table; D and trimming were worked out from the DNA. The sample has about 130,000 clones, around 90% seen once. Enrolment of Seattle patients took place during active infection, and they were followed longitudinally. The chain uses TRBV4-2 and TRBJ2-5, with D possibly matching TRBD1 (6 bases). The sample was peripheral blood. This clonotype originated in a middle-aged man with COVID-19, enrolled during active disease. The DNA for the CDR3 is TGTGCCAGCAGCCAAATGAGGGGGGAGACCCAGTACTTC. This gives the protein CASSQMRGETQYF.